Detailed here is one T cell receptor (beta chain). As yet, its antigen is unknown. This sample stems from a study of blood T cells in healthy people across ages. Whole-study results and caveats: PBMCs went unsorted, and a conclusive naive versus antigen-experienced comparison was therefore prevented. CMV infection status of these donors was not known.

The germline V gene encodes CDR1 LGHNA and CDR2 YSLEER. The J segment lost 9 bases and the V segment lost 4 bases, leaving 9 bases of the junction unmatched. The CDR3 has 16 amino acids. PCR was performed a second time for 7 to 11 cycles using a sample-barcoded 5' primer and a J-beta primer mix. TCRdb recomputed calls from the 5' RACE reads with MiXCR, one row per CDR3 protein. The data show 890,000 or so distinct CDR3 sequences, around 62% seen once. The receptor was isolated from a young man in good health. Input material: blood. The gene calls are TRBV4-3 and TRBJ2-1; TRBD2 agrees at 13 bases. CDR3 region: CASSRLTSGGWGEQFF. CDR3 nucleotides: TGCGCCAGCAGCCGCCTGACTAGCGGGGGGTGGGGTGAGCAGTTCTTC.